Presented here are 22 T cell receptor beta chains from one specimen sequenced in a study of blood T cell repertoires in COVID-19. The table came from immunoSEQ multiplex PCR; TCRdb's copy has only in-frame clones and leaves some out. Among more than 95,000 clones listed, 75% to 90% were seen once. The specimen sequenced was peripheral blood. Receptors were obtained from a woman of 80 years or more with COVID-19, enrolled during active disease.

V and J are TRBV3-1 (or the pseudogene TRBV3-2) and TRBJ1-5, with TRBD1 as a possible D gene (5 bases). Germline V gene data show CDR1 as LGHDT and CDR2 as YNNKEL (reference sequence). V shed 1 base and J shed 4 bases, with 11 bases lying between them. The length of the CDR3 is 15 residues. This CDR3 reads CASSQVSGPNQPQHF. CDR3 nucleotide sequence: TGTGCCAGCAGCCAAGTATCAGGGCCTAATCAGCCCCAGCATTTT.

The chain is built from TRBV6-5 and TRBJ1-6, with 9 bases aligning to TRBD1. V lost 4 bases, J lost 6 bases, and 4 bases stayed unmatched. The germline CDR1 and CDR2 sequences are MNHEY and SVGAGI. The CDR3 is 15 amino acids. In DNA form, the CDR3 reads TGTGCCAGCAGTTCGGGACAGGGATCTAATTCACCCCTCCACTTT. This gives the protein CASSSGQGSNSPLHF.

This rearrangement joins TRBV21-1 to TRBJ2-6; no DNA check was done on the table's D call, TRBD1. TRBV21-1 is a pseudogene segment. There are 19 residues in the CDR3. The CDR3 reads CATEPSRQVNSSGANVLTF. CDR3 nucleotide sequence: TGTGCCACCGAGCCCTCGAGACAGGTGAACAGCTCTGGGGCCAACGTCCTGACTTTC.

The chain couples TRBV7-9 to TRBJ2-2, with 7 bases fitting TRBD2. CDR1 is SEHNR and CDR2 is FQNEAQ in the germline V gene (reference sequence). The ends lost 6 bases at V and 0 bases at J; junction bases unmatched: 4. The CDR3 contains 15 residues. The CDR3 nucleotides are TGTGCCAGCAGGAGCGGGAATACGAACACCGGGGAGCTGTTTTTT. Protein sequence: CASRSGNTNTGELFF.

This clone was seen just once. The gene calls are TRBV28 and TRBJ2-3, with 8 bases lining up with TRBD2. Germline assignment: CDR1 MDHEN and CDR2 SYDVKM. The CDR3 extends over 14 amino acids. V shed 2 bases and J 5 bases; nucleotides not matched to a gene: 3. This CDR3 reads CASSLRLAGDTQYF. In DNA, the CDR3 is TGTGCCAGCAGTTTAAGGCTAGCGGGAGATACGCAGTATTTT. Based on the CDR3 plus reference TRBV28 and TRBJ2-3, the full variable domain is DVKVTQSSRYLVKRTGEKVFLECVQDMDHENMFWYRQDPGLGLRLIYFSYDVKMKEKGDIPEGYSVSREKKERFSLILESASTNQTSMYLCASSLRLAGDTQYFGPGTRLTVL.

Worth noting for this clone: Within the sample, other DNA sequences also encode this same CDR3. J is TRBJ1-2 and V is TRBV6-4; D is unresolved. Trimming pared 7 bases from V and 4 bases from J, leaving 16 bases between. This CDR3 has 14 amino acids. Germline V gene data show CDR1 as MRHNA and CDR2 as SNTAGT. The DNA for the CDR3 is TGTGCCAGCACCACCGAAGCTGGTTCCTATGGCTACACCTTC. Amino acids: CASTTEAGSYGYTF.

The chain uses TRBV28 and TRBJ1-1; D not resolved. The ends were cut back, 3 bases at V and 1 base at J, with 15 bases in the middle. This CDR3 is 16 amino acids long. Germline lookup yields CDR1 MDHEN and CDR2 SYDVKM. Here the CDR3 DNA reads TGTGCCAGCAGTTTTCGGACTCCCCAAAGGAACACTGAAGCTTTCTTT. It is translated as CASSFRTPQRNTEAFF.

This clone turned up a few times. The chain employs TRBV7-2 and TRBJ2-7, with TRBD2 matching over 7 bases. V trimming: 4 bases; J trimming: 7 bases; junction bases outside the gene matches: 7. The CDR3 is made up of 13 amino acids. Germline CDR1 SGHTA, CDR2 FQGNSA. The CDR3 sequence is CASSYTSVGEQYF. DNA for the CDR3: TGTGCCAGCAGCTACACTAGCGTCGGGGAGCAGTACTTC.

V gene TRBV18 combines with J gene TRBJ2-3; TRBD2 matches 7 bases. Germline-derived CDR1 and CDR2 are KGHSH and LQKENI. Trimming at V came to 2 bases and at J to 8 bases, leaving 4 bases not matched to a gene. The CDR3 consists of 13 residues. This chain's CDR3 is CASSPSREGTQYF. The CDR3 nucleotides read TGTGCCAGCTCACCATCAAGGGAGGGTACGCAGTATTTT.

This chain links TRBV2 with TRBJ2-5; D unclear. Germline CDR1 SNHLY, CDR2 FYNNEI. The germline V and J ends were trimmed by 5 bases and 0 bases, with 10 bases remaining between them. CDR3 length equals 14 residues. In nucleotides, the CDR3 is TGTGCCAGCAGTCCCCAGCTAGACCAAGAGACCCAGTACTTC. Protein sequence: CASSPQLDQETQYF. Based on the CDR3 plus reference TRBV2 and TRBJ2-5, the full variable domain is EPEVTQTPSHQVTQMGQEVILRCVPISNHLYFYWYRQILGQKVEFLVSFYNNEISEKSEIFDDQFSVERPDGSNFTLKIRSTKLEDSAMYFCASSPQLDQETQYFGPGTRLLVL.

This clone was observed many times. The chain uses TRBV7-2 and TRBJ1-2, with 8 bases fitting TRBD1. The V segment lost 5 bases and the J segment 4 bases; nucleotides outside the gene matches: 6. The CDR3 extends over 14 amino acids. Germline V CDR1 and CDR2: SGHTA, FQGNSA. CDR3: CASSEGTGLYGYTF. CDR3 DNA: TGTGCCAGCAGCGAAGGGACAGGTCTCTATGGCTACACCTTC.

This rearrangement joins TRBV4-3 to TRBJ1-5; tentatively, D is TRBD1 (5 bases). This CDR3 comprises 13 residues. Trimming removed 3 bases from V and 5 bases from J, with 8 bases in between. Germline V gene sequence: CDR1 LGHNA, CDR2 YSLEER. For the CDR3, the DNA is TGCGCCAGCAGCCAGAGCAGGGATCAGCCCCAGCATTTT. Its protein product is CASSQSRDQPQHF.

A few counts support this clone. The CDR3 spells CASSEGRGNTEAFF. CDR3 in DNA: TGTGCCAGCAGTGAAGGTAGGGGGAACACTGAAGCTTTCTTT. The V gene is TRBV2, the J gene TRBJ1-1; the D gene is possibly TRBD1 (5 bases). CDR3 length equals 14 residues. In germline, CDR1 is SNHLY, CDR2 FYNNEI. Trimming pared 1 base from V and 1 base from J, leaving 7 bases between.

This chain links TRBV27 with TRBJ2-3; 9 nucleotides match TRBD2. The CDR3 is made up of 15 amino acids. Trimming took 6 bases from V and 7 from J; bases not matched to a gene: 11. From germline, CDR1 is MNHEY and CDR2 SMNVEV (reference sequence). CDR3 in DNA: TGTGCCAGCAGCAACCCAGCGGGAGGTTCGTATACGCAGTATTTT. Translating it yields CASSNPAGGSYTQYF.

V usage is TRBV19 and J usage is TRBJ2-5; TRBD2 aligns across 8 bases. This CDR3 is 15 amino acids long. From germline, CDR1 is LNHDA and CDR2 SQIVND (reference sequence). Trimming removed 7 bases from V and 5 bases from J; junction bases left unmatched: 12. CDR3 nucleotides: TGTGCCAGTACCCGGCGGGGGGCAGGTGTGGAGACCCAGTACTTC. Residues: CASTRRGAGVETQYF.

The chain couples TRBV25-1 to TRBJ2-1; 10 nucleotides line up with TRBD2. CDR1 and CDR2 from the germline V gene are MGHDK and SYGVNS. The V gene end was trimmed by 6 bases and the J gene end by 0 bases; junction bases not matched to a gene: 2. The CDR3 contains 15 residues. The CDR3 region is CASRVAGGSYNEQFF. The CDR3 nucleotides read TGTGCCAGCAGAGTAGCGGGAGGCTCCTACAATGAGCAGTTCTTC.

V gene TRBV5-4 combines with J gene TRBJ2-7; 7 bases map to TRBD1. From germline, CDR1 is SGHNT and CDR2 YYREEE (reference sequence). The CDR3 runs to 14 residues. The J segment lost 2 bases and the V segment lost 8 bases, leaving 10 bases of the junction unmatched. CDR3 in DNA: TGTGCCAGACCAAGCCGGCAGGGGGCCTACGAGCAGTACTTC. This gives the protein CARPSRQGAYEQYF.

This clone is a singleton in its sample. The rearrangement joins TRBV9 to TRBJ2-2; 8 bases match TRBD1. This CDR3 has 16 amino acids. The V and J ends lost 3 bases and 7 bases, in that order; junction bases with no gene match: 11. The germline CDR1 and CDR2 sequences are SGDLS and YYNGEE. The CDR3 nucleotides read TGTGCCAGCAGCGGACGGGACAGGTCGAGCGGCGGGGAGCTGTTTTTT. Translated, it gives CASSGRDRSSGGELFF.

The V and J genes are TRBV28 and TRBJ2-7; D uncertain. The V and J ends lost 5 bases and 4 bases respectively, with 15 bases between them. The CDR3 is 14 residues long. The germline V gene encodes CDR1 MDHEN and CDR2 SYDVKM. CDR3 coding DNA: TGTGCCAGCAGTCCTGAACAGAGATATTACGAGCAGTACTTC. Translation gives CASSPEQRYYEQYF.

The chain couples TRBV7-6 to TRBJ2-1, with 7 bases fitting TRBD2. CDR3 length: 18 residues. V was clipped by 5 bases and J by 0 bases; unmatched bases: 13. Germline-derived CDR1 and CDR2 are SGHVS and FNYEAQ. CDR3 loop: CASSPRQRSGVSYNEQFF. CDR3 bases: TGTGCCAGCAGCCCAAGACAGAGGAGCGGGGTCTCCTACAATGAGCAGTTCTTC.

The table lists this clone with a count of one. This chain joins TRBV10-3 and TRBJ1-2, with D maybe TRBD1 (6 bases). V shed 8 bases and J shed 6 bases, with 13 bases lying between them. The CDR3 is 12 residues long. Germline V gene data show CDR1 as ENHRY and CDR2 as SYGVKD. The CDR3 here is CAISGGSDGYTF. CDR3 in DNA: TGTGCCATCTCGGGGGGCTCTGATGGCTACACCTTC.

The chain has TRBV7-2 and TRBJ2-1, with 8 bases lining up with TRBD2. V gave up 5 bases and J gave up 2 bases; unmatched junction bases: 5. Germline V gene lookup returns CDR1 SGHTA and CDR2 FQGNSA. The CDR3 covers 15 residues. CDR3 amino acids: CASSPGRGPYNEQFF. The CDR3 region has the DNA TGTGCCAGCAGCCCCGGGAGGGGCCCCTACAATGAGCAGTTCTTC.